This is a list of T cell receptor beta chains from one sample in a study of cytomegalovirus exposure and HLA in healthy donors. Repertoires were generated with immunoSEQ multiplex PCR, while TCRdb's copy carries only in-frame clones and drops some. The repertoire includes about 76,000 clones, under 85% of them detected once, and roughly a sixth sits in the top ten. Specimen: PBMCs. The source is a woman between 40 and 50 years old in good health and CMV-seropositive. The CDR3 runs from the conserved cysteine through the conserved F or W. Fields, in order: J gene, D gene, V gene, clone size, CDR3 protein, CDR3 DNA. The D gene is left open where the match is weak. Some rows have no size entry. The others give once, few or many, or a class for an expanded clone.

TRBJ1-3	TRBD1	TRBV7-9	.	CASSMTGVSGNTIYF	TGTGCCAGCAGCATGACAGGGGTGTCTGGAAACACCATATATTTT
TRBJ1-4	TRBD1	TRBV4-1	.	CASSLGQGSEKLFF	TGCGCCAGCAGCCTTGGACAGGGTAGTGAAAAACTGTTTTTT
TRBJ2-2	TRBD1	TRBV19	.	CASSGTGSIGELFF	TGTGCCAGTTCCGGGACAGGGTCAATCGGGGAGCTGTTTTTT
TRBJ2-3	.	TRBV19	.	CASERVIWADTQYF	TGTGCCAGTGAACGGGTCATATGGGCAGATACGCAGTATTTT
TRBJ2-7	.	TRBV7-2	.	CASSFEAFSYEQYF	TGTGCCAGCAGCTTTGAGGCTTTCTCCTACGAGCAGTACTTC
TRBJ1-4	TRBD1	TRBV7-2	.	CASSQRQGGTNEKLFF	TGTGCCAGCAGTCAAAGACAGGGAGGCACTAATGAAAAACTGTTTTTT
TRBJ1-5	.	TRBV15	.	CATSPRRDNQPQHF	TGTGCCACCAGCCCACGACGGGATAATCAGCCCCAGCATTTT
TRBJ1-6	.	TRBV7-2	.	CASSLALDILLGSPLHF	TGTGCCAGCAGCTTAGCGCTGGACATTCTTTTGGGTTCACCCCTCCACTTT
TRBJ2-5	.	TRBV9	few	CASSVGDILQETQYF	TGTGCCAGCAGCGTAGGTGACATACTCCAAGAGACCCAGTACTTC
TRBJ1-6	TRBD1	TRBV7-3	.	CASSLSGQGSPLHF	TGTGCCAGCAGCTTATCGGGACAGGGTTCACCCCTCCACTTT
TRBJ2-3	.	TRBV27	.	CASTQGSTDTQYF	TGTGCCAGCACTCAGGGATCCACAGATACGCAGTATTTT
TRBJ1-5	.	TRBV10-3	.	CAHASGSHQPQHF	TGTGCCCACGCCTCGGGGTCCCATCAGCCCCAGCATTTT
TRBJ2-1	TRBD2	TRBV13	.	CASSLEGTSYNEQFF	TGTGCCAGCAGCTTAGAAGGGACTAGCTACAATGAGCAGTTCTTC
TRBJ2-2	.	TRBV29-1	once	CSVLRGSGELFF	TGCAGCGTCCTCCGGGGTTCCGGGGAGCTGTTTTTT
TRBJ1-2	TRBD1	TRBV5-1	.	CASSSGGQEGNYGYTF	TGCGCCAGCAGCTCCGGAGGACAGGAGGGGAACTATGGCTACACCTTC
TRBJ1-5	TRBD1	TRBV29-1	.	CSVAPGTGDQPQHF	TGCAGCGTTGCCCCCGGGACAGGGGATCAGCCCCAGCATTTT
TRBJ2-7	TRBD1	TRBV19	.	CASSRQGVYEQYF	TGTGCCAGTAGTCGACAGGGAGTCTACGAGCAGTACTTC
TRBJ2-5	.	TRBV9	.	CASSPSLGRGILQETQYF	TGTGCCAGCAGCCCCTCCTTGGGAAGGGGCATCCTTCAAGAGACCCAGTACTTC
TRBJ2-7	.	TRBV21-1	.	CASSKVPLCGTSSYEQYF	TGTGCCAGCAGCAAAGTTCCCCTTTGCGGTACAAGCTCCTACGAGCAGTACTTC
TRBJ2-7	TRBD2	TRBV7-9	.	CASSPRTMGLAKTYEQYF	TGTGCCAGCAGCCCAAGAACAATGGGACTAGCGAAGACCTACGAGCAGTACTTC